Below, 22 T cell receptor beta chains from the same sample are listed, as sequenced in a study of cytomegalovirus exposure and HLA in healthy donors. Amplification used 60 Vbeta primers and 13 Jbeta primers. TCRdb's copy holds only in-frame clones and misses some; the assay was immunoSEQ multiplex PCR. This table holds nearly 200,000 clones, 82% found once. Sequencing used PBMCs. The receptors stem from a boy aged 2-9 years in good health and CMV-seronegative.

The J gene is TRBJ1-6, the V gene TRBV7-8; 9 nucleotides align to TRBD1. The germline gives CDR1 SGHVS, CDR2 FQNEAQ. V trimming: 4 bases; J trimming: 9 bases; junction bases outside the gene matches: 16. The CDR3 runs 18 residues. CDR3 residues: CASSSALPGQGIRSPLHF. As DNA, the CDR3 is TGTGCCAGCAGCTCGGCACTTCCCGGACAGGGGATACGTTCACCCCTCCACTTT.

This chain connects TRBV2 to TRBJ2-1; TRBD1 matches at 8 bases. Unmatched junction bases numbered 5, after V lost 7 bases and J lost 0 bases. The CDR3 loop spans 15 amino acids. Germline lookup yields CDR1 SNHLY and CDR2 FYNNEI. In DNA form, the CDR3 reads TGTGCCAGCACCGGACAGGGACTCTCCTACAATGAGCAGTTCTTC. Protein product: CASTGQGLSYNEQFF.

V is TRBV18 and J is TRBJ1-4, with a possible D match to TRBD1 (6 bases). The CDR3 is made up of 15 amino acids. Germline V gene sequence: CDR1 KGHSH, CDR2 LQKENI. Trimming pared 3 bases from V and 3 bases from J, leaving 11 bases between. In DNA form, the CDR3 reads TGTGCCAGCTCACCCCGGACAGAAGCTAATGAAAAACTGTTTTTT. This gives the protein CASSPRTEANEKLFF.

The gene calls are TRBV27 and TRBJ1-6; tentatively, D is TRBD1 (5 bases). V lost 1 base, J lost 2 bases, and 9 bases lay in between. The CDR3 is 16 amino acids. The germline CDR1 and CDR2 sequences are MNHEY and SMNVEV (reference sequence). CDR3 DNA sequence: TGTGCCAGCAGTTTATTTGGGACTACCTATAATTCACCCCTCCACTTT. The encoded protein is CASSLFGTTYNSPLHF.

The chain is built from TRBV12-5 and TRBJ1-5; 7 nucleotides align to TRBD1. The CDR3 covers 16 residues. Unmatched junction bases numbered 8, after V lost 0 bases and J lost 6 bases. Germline CDR1 reads LGHNT; CDR2 reads FRNRAP. CDR3 sequence reads: CASGLVQGSSGQPQHF. Here the CDR3 DNA reads TGTGCTAGTGGTTTGGTACAGGGGTCTTCGGGTCAGCCCCAGCATTTT.

This sequence joins TRBV7-8 and TRBJ1-6; TRBD1 aligns across 10 bases. Germline V gene sequence: CDR1 SGHVS, CDR2 FQNEAQ. The CDR3 contains 16 residues. With 5 bases clipped from V and 9 bases from J, the junction kept 10 bases outside the gene matches. The CDR3, as DNA: TGTGCCAGCAGCACGCGACAGGGGGCGGGAGGTTCACCCCTCCACTTT. Translating gives CASSTRQGAGGSPLHF. The variable domain in full, with the rest retrieved from reference TRBV7-8 and TRBJ1-6, is GAGVSQSPRYKVAKRGQDVALRCDPISGHVSLFWYQQALGQGPEFLTYFQNEAQLDKSGLPSDRFFAERPEGSVSTLKIQRTQQEDSAVYLCASSTRQGAGGSPLHFGNGTRLTVT.

This rearrangement joins TRBV7-9 to TRBJ2-1; maybe TRBD2 (7 bases). Germline lookup yields CDR1 SEHNR and CDR2 FQNEAQ (reference sequence). The CDR3 is 14 residues long. Trimming cost V 8 bases and J 6 bases, with 17 bases left between them. The CDR3 nucleotides are TGTGCCAGCGATCGGGGGGCGGGTTCCAATGAGCAGTTCTTC. This codes for CASDRGAGSNEQFF. The full variable domain, completed using reference TRBV7-9 and TRBJ2-1, is DTGVSQNPRHKITKRGQNVTFRCDPISEHNRLYWYRQTLGQGPEFLTYFQNEAQLEKSRLLSDRFSAERPKGSFSTLEIQRTEQGDSAMYLCASDRGAGSNEQFFGPGTRLTVL.

This chain links TRBV7-2 with TRBJ1-2; no firm D call. The ends were cut back, 1 base at V and 3 bases at J, with 9 bases in the middle. The germline V gene has CDR1 SGHTA and CDR2 FQGNSA. This CDR3 has 14 amino acids. The CDR3 nucleotides are TGTGCCAGCAGCTTAGGGCCAAACGACTATGGCTACACCTTC. Translated: CASSLGPNDYGYTF. The variable domain in full, completed from reference TRBV7-2 and TRBJ1-2, reads GAGVSQSPSNKVTEKGKDVELRCDPISGHTALYWYRQSLGQGLEFLIYFQGNSAPDKSGLPSDRFSAERTGGSVSTLTIQRTQQEDSAVYLCASSLGPNDYGYTFGSGTRLTVV.

V is TRBV12-5 and J is TRBJ2-6; D perhaps matches TRBD2 (6 bases). Deletions cut 0 bases from V and 0 bases from J, with 21 bases between. Germline V gives CDR1 LGHNT, CDR2 FRNRAP. The length of the CDR3 is 21 residues. This CDR3 reads CASGLVYSSGSYRSGANVLTF. CDR3 bases: TGTGCTAGTGGTTTGGTCTATTCCAGCGGGTCGTACCGCTCTGGGGCCAACGTCCTGACTTTC.

The genes are TRBV19 and TRBJ2-1, with D possibly TRBD1 on 6 matching bases. Looked up from germline, CDR1 is LNHDA and CDR2 is SQIVND (reference sequence). The CDR3 has 13 amino acids. Between the trimmed V and J ends, which lost 5 bases and 5 bases, there was a span of 10 bases. The CDR3 coding sequence is TGTGCCAGTAGTCAGGGGCGGGACAATGAGCAGTTCTTC. Its protein is CASSQGRDNEQFF.

The CDR3 region is CASSSGTSGGAGLSTDTQYF. In nucleotides, the CDR3 is TGCGCCAGCAGCTCCGGAACTAGCGGGGGGGCAGGGTTGTCGACAGATACGCAGTATTTT. This rearrangement joins TRBV5-1 to TRBJ2-3; 13 positions agree with TRBD2. The germline gives CDR1 SGHRS, CDR2 YFSETQ. CDR3 size: 20 residues. Unmatched junction bases numbered 16, after V lost 3 bases and J lost 3 bases.

The gene calls are TRBV4-1 and TRBJ2-5, with 7 bases lining up with TRBD2. The germline V gene encodes CDR1 MGHRA and CDR2 YSYEKL. With V trimmed by 1 base and J by 2 bases, 1 base remained unmatched. CDR3 length: 14 residues. DNA of the CDR3: TGCGCCAGCAGCCAAGCGGGGGGACAAGAGACCCAGTACTTC. Translated, it gives CASSQAGGQETQYF.

A note on this clone: The germline gene is not matched at one end of the junction; a read error may be the cause. The chain has TRBV7-9 and TRBJ1-1; D is unclear. CDR3 size: 9 residues. Per the germline V gene, CDR1 is SEHNR and CDR2 is FQNEAQ (reference sequence). The CDR3 spells CSSSEEAFF. As DNA, the CDR3 is TGTTCCAGCAGCGAGGAAGCTTTCTTT.

The rearrangement uses TRBV12-5 and TRBJ2-1, with 9 bases fitting TRBD1. The germline gives CDR1 LGHNT, CDR2 FRNRAP. V lost 0 bases to trimming and J lost 9 bases; unmatched junction nucleotides: 9. The CDR3 loop spans 16 amino acids. CDR3 residues: CASGLVPGTGPVEQFF. In nucleotides, the CDR3 is TGTGCTAGTGGTTTGGTACCCGGGACAGGGCCAGTTGAGCAGTTCTTC. Supplemented by reference TRBV12-5 and TRBJ2-1, the full variable domain reads DARVTQTPRHKVTEMGQEVTMRCQPILGHNTVFWYRQTMMQGLELLAYFRNRAPLDDSGMPKDRFSAEMPDATLATLKIQPSEPRDSAVYFCASGLVPGTGPVEQFFGPGTRLTVL.

This clone appeared a single time. V usage is TRBV19 and J usage is TRBJ1-2, with D hard to call. Germline lookup yields CDR1 LNHDA and CDR2 SQIVND (reference sequence). The V end was cut by 7 bases, the J end by 5 bases, with 23 bases between. This CDR3 contains 16 residues. The CDR3: CASTRWEPGNIYGYTF. The CDR3 coding sequence is TGTGCCAGTACGCGGTGGGAGCCCGGAAACATTTATGGCTACACCTTC.

This clone has more than one count but fewer than ten. Here the CDR3 reads CASSITGGRPYEQYF. The CDR3 nucleotides are TGTGCCAGTAGTATAACGGGGGGGAGGCCCTACGAGCAGTACTTC. The chain recombines TRBV19 with TRBJ2-7; TRBD2 agrees at 8 bases. The length of the CDR3 is 15 residues. Germline CDR1 reads LNHDA; CDR2 reads SQIVND (reference sequence). The V segment lost 2 bases and the J segment 2 bases; nucleotides outside the gene matches: 5.

The V and J genes are TRBV2 and TRBJ1-1; D unresolved. Germline CDR1 is SNHLY and CDR2 is FYNNEI. The ends were cut back, 4 bases at V and 0 bases at J, with 9 bases in the middle. The CDR3 is 14 amino acids. The CDR3 DNA reads TGTGCCAGCAGTGTATACAGTTTGAACACTGAAGCTTTCTTT. This codes for CASSVYSLNTEAFF.

This chain joins TRBV27 and TRBJ2-3, with D maybe TRBD2 (6 bases). The CDR3 sequence is 15 residues long. CDR1 is MNHEY, CDR2 SMNVEV, per germline (reference sequence). Trimming took off 7 bases at V and 6 bases at J, with 20 bases between the two ends. CDR3 coding DNA: TGTGCCAGCAACCAGGCGGGGCGCCGCTGGGATACGCAGTATTTT. The encoded protein is CASNQAGRRWDTQYF.

CDR3 residues: CAIGEQPGDEQYF. The CDR3 DNA follows: TGTGCCATCGGGGAGCAACCAGGCGACGAGCAGTACTTC. The chain carries TRBV10-3 and TRBJ2-7, with a tentative D call TRBD2 (5 bases). The CDR3 runs to 13 residues. Trimming cost V 8 bases and J 5 bases, with 16 bases left between them. In germline, CDR1 is ENHRY, CDR2 SYGVKD.

This chain uses TRBV18 with TRBJ1-5, with D uncertain. The CDR3 is 14 amino acids. V was cut by 2 bases and J by 4 bases, with 9 bases left in between. Per germline, CDR1 KGHSH and CDR2 LQKENI. DNA for the CDR3: TGTGCCAGCTCACCAGAGGGCACAAATCAGCCCCAGCATTTT. This gives the protein CASSPEGTNQPQHF.

This chain connects TRBV4-2 to TRBJ2-3; 12 positions match TRBD2. CDR1 is LGHNA and CDR2 is YNFKEQ in the germline V gene. V trimming: 1 base; J trimming: 8 bases; junction bases outside the gene matches: 10. The CDR3 runs 17 residues. DNA for the CDR3: TGTGCCAGCAGCCAAGGGCTAGCGGGGGGGCTCGGGGGTACGCAGTATTTT. It encodes CASSQGLAGGLGGTQYF.

The chain carries TRBV6-6 and TRBJ2-1; 10 positions match TRBD2. Per germline, CDR1 MNHNY and CDR2 SVGAGI (reference sequence). This CDR3 is built from 15 residues. With 5 bases clipped from V and 4 bases from J, the junction kept 5 bases outside the gene matches. The CDR3 DNA follows: TGTGCCAGCAGTCCAGCGGGGGGGTCATACAATGAGCAGTTCTTC. Amino acids: CASSPAGGSYNEQFF.